A single sample gave rise to the 9 T cell receptor beta chains below, sequenced in a study of T-cell reconstitution after alpha-beta-depleted transplantation in children. As it was prepared, the TCRbeta library received unique molecular identifiers. TCRdb processed the PCR reads anew with MiXCR; each CDR3 protein has one entry. The repertoire includes 250,000 to 400,000 distinct CDR3 sequences, approximately 23% of them detected once, and roughly 9.7% sits in the top ten. Sequences were derived from PBMCs, mostly from graft donor cells, sampled 180 days after TCRalphabeta/CD19-depleted stem cell transplant. These receptor sequences come from a male patient under 18 who had a stem cell transplant for acute lymphoblastic leukemia, so the T cells may come from the graft donor.

This clonotype was detected only a few times. The J gene is TRBJ2-3, the V gene TRBV4-1, with 12 bases matching TRBD2. Germline V CDR1 and CDR2: MGHRA, YSYEKL. This CDR3 spans 18 amino acids. The V gene end was trimmed by 4 bases and the J gene end by 3 bases; junction bases not matched to a gene: 11. The CDR3 is CASSLKSTSGSSTDTQYF. The CDR3 nucleotides read TGCGCCAGCAGCCTAAAGTCGACTAGCGGGAGTTCAACAGATACGCAGTATTTT.

CDR3 amino acids: CASSFRDRGDQPQHF. Here the CDR3 DNA reads TGTGCCAGCAGTTTTCGAGACAGGGGTGATCAGCCCCAGCATTTT. The rearrangement joins TRBV12-3 or TRBV12-4 to TRBJ1-5; 8 bases align to TRBD1. Trimming took 3 bases from V and 5 from J; bases not matched to a gene: 6. This CDR3 is built from 15 residues.

This clonotype came up a few times. This chain links TRBV7-9 with TRBJ1-1; perhaps TRBD1 as D (5 bases). This CDR3 is built from 14 residues. The V gene lost 1 base and the J gene lost 8 bases, with 14 bases spanning the gap. Per the germline V gene, CDR1 is SEHNR and CDR2 is FQNEAQ (reference sequence). CDR3 residues: CASSLDADIGEAFF. CDR3 nucleotides: TGTGCCAGCAGCTTAGATGCGGACATCGGAGAAGCTTTCTTT. The whole variable domain, remainder taken from reference TRBV7-9 and TRBJ1-1, is DTGVSQNPRHKITKRGQNVTFRCDPISEHNRLYWYRQTLGQGPEFLTYFQNEAQLEKSRLLSDRFSAERPKGSFSTLEIQRTEQGDSAMYLCASSLDADIGEAFFGQGTRLTVV.

This chain links TRBV15 with TRBJ1-1, with D tentatively TRBD1 (5 bases). This CDR3 has 18 amino acids. Germline CDR1 and CDR2: LNHNV and YYDKDF (reference sequence). Trimming removed 0 bases from V and 3 bases from J, with 20 bases in between. The CDR3, as DNA: TGTGCCACCAGCAGAGATTCCCCCTTTCGGACATACTACACTGAAGCTTTCTTT. It translates to CATSRDSPFRTYYTEAFF.

In its sample, this clonotype was seen a few times. The genes are TRBV5-1 and TRBJ2-7, with 9 bases that match TRBD1. Per germline, CDR1 SGHRS and CDR2 YFSETQ. The CDR3 spans 15 residues. V lost 5 bases and J lost 5; bases outside the gene matches: 11. CDR3 loop: CASSLPGQGWNEQYF. For the CDR3, the DNA is TGCGCCAGCAGTTTGCCGGGACAGGGTTGGAACGAGCAGTACTTC.

The V call is TRBV3-1, the J call TRBJ2-7; TRBD2 aligns across 9 bases. CDR3 size: 14 residues. The V gene end was trimmed by 2 bases and the J gene end by 1 base; junction bases not matched to a gene: 0. Germline CDR1 and CDR2: LGHDT and YNNKEL (reference sequence). The CDR3 nucleotides are TGTGCCAGCAGCCAACTAGCGGGATCCTACGAGCAGTACTTC. Translating gives CASSQLAGSYEQYF.

The V and J genes are TRBV20-1 and TRBJ1-4; possibly TRBD1 for D (6 bases). Germline CDR1 and CDR2: DFQATT and SNEGSKA (reference sequence). The CDR3 sequence is 14 residues long. V lost 6 bases and J 6 bases, leaving 17 bases between the germline ends. The CDR3 coding sequence is TGCAGTGCGCCAAGGGCGGGGGGCGATGAAAAACTGTTTTTT. It yields the protein CSAPRAGGDEKLFF.

The chain uses TRBV12-3 or TRBV12-4 and TRBJ1-1, with D unresolved. V gave up 3 bases and J gave up 8 bases, with 10 bases separating them. The CDR3 has 12 amino acids. The DNA for the CDR3 is TGTGCCAGCAGTTTTTTGTGGGAAGAAGCTTTCTTT. The encoded protein is CASSFLWEEAFF.

In this sample, this clonotype turned up a few times. The chain combines TRBV13 with TRBJ2-5, with 7 bases that match TRBD2. This CDR3 has 15 amino acids. Germline V gene sequence: CDR1 PRHDT, CDR2 FYEKMQ (reference sequence). V shed 0 bases and J 4 bases; nucleotides not matched to a gene: 5. The CDR3 DNA reads as TGTGCCAGCAGCTTAGGATGGCCTAGCGGAGAGACCCAGTACTTC. Translating gives CASSLGWPSGETQYF.